The clone carrying this TCR beta chain was observed once. This specimen belongs to a study of cytomegalovirus exposure and HLA in healthy donors. The data were produced by immunoSEQ multiplex PCR, yet TCRdb's version contains in-frame clones alone and is incomplete. The sample has 150,000 to 200,000 clones, just under 85% seen once. The V end lost 4 bases, the J end lost 0 bases, and 13 bases lay between the germline ends. The CDR3 has 15 amino acids. Germline V gives CDR1 SGHTA, CDR2 FQGNSA. Sequencing was performed on PBMCs. J is TRBJ2-7 and V is TRBV7-2; D perhaps matches TRBD1 (6 bases). The clonotype was recovered from a man younger than 40 in good health and CMV-seropositive. The CDR3 spells CASSSRTGSSYEQYF. Here the CDR3 DNA reads TGTGCCAGCAGCTCCCGAACAGGGAGCTCCTACGAGCAGTACTTC.